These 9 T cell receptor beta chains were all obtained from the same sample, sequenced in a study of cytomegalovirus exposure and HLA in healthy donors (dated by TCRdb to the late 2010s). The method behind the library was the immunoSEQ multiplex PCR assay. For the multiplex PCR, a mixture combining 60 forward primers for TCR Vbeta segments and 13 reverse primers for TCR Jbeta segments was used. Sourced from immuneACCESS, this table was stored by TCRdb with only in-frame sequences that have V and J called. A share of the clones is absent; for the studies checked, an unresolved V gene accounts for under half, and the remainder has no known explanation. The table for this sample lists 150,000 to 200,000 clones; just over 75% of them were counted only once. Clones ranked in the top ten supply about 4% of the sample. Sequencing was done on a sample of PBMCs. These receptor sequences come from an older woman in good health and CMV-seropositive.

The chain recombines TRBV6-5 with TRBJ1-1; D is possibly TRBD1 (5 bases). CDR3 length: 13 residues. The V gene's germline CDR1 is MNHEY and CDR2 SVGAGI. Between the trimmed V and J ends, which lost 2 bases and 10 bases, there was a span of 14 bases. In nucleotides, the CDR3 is TGTGCCAGCAGTTACGGCAGGGAAACGGGAGCTTTCTTT. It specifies CASSYGRETGAFF.

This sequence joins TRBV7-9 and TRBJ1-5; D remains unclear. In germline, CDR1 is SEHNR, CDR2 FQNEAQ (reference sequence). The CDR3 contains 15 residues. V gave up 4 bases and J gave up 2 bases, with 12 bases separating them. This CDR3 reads CASSSPGGGNQPQHF. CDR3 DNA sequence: TGTGCCAGCAGCTCCCCCGGCGGGGGCAATCAGCCCCAGCATTTT.

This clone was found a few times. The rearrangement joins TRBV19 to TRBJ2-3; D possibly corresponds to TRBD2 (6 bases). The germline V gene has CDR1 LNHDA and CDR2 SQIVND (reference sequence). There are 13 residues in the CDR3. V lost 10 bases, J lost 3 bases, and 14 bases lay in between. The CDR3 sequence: CATDRDSTDTQYF. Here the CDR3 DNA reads TGTGCCACCGACCGGGACTCGACAGATACGCAGTATTTT.

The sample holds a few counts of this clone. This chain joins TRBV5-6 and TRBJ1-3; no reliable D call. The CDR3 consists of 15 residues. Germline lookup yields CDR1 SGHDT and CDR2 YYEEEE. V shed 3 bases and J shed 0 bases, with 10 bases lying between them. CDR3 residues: CASSSPVSSGNTIYF. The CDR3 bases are TGTGCCAGCAGCTCCCCGGTGAGCTCTGGAAACACCATATATTTT.

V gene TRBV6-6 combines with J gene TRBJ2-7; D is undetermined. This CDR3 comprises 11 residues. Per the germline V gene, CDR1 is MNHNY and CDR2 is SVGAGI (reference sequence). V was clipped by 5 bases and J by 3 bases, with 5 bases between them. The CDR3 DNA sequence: TGTGCCAGCAGTCCCCTCTACGAGCAGTACTTC. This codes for CASSPLYEQYF.

The CDR3 sequence is CASRGAGAAYGYTF. The CDR3 DNA follows: TGTGCCAGTAGGGGGGCAGGCGCCGCCTATGGCTACACCTTC. The chain employs TRBV19 and TRBJ1-2, with D tentatively TRBD1 (6 bases). The V gene lost 6 bases and the J gene lost 4 bases, with 15 bases spanning the gap. CDR1 and CDR2 (germline): LNHDA, SQIVND (reference sequence). The CDR3 consists of 14 residues.

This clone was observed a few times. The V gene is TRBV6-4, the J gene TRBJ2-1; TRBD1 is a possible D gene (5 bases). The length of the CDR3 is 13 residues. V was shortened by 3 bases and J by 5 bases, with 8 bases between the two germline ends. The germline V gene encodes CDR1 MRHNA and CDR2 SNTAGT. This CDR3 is CASSEGQNNEQFF. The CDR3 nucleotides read TGTGCCAGCAGTGAGGGGCAGAACAATGAGCAGTTCTTC.

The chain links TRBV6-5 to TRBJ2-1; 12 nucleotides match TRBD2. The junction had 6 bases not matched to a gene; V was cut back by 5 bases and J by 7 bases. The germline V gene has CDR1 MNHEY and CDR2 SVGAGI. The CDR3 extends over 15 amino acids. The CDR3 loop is CASSHRGLAGNEQFF. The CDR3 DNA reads TGTGCCAGCAGTCATAGGGGACTAGCGGGTAATGAGCAGTTCTTC.

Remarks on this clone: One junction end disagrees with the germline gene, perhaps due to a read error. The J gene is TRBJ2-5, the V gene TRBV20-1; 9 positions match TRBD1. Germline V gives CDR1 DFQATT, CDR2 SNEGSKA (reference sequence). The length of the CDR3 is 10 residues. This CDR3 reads CSAEQGAGHF. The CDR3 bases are TGCAGTGCTGAACAGGGGGCAGGGCACTTC.